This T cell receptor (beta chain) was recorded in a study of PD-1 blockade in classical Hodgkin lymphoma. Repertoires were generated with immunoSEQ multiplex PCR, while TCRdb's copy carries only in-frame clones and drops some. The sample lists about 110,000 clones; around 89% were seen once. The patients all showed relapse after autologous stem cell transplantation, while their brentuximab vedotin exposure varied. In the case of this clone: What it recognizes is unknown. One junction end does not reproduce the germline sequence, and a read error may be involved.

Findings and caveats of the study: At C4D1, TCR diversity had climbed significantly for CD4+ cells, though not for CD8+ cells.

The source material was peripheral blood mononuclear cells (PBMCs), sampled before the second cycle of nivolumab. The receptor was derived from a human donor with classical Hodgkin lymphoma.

The CDR3 loop reads CASSLLAGDTYEQYF. The DNA for the CDR3 is TGTGCCAGCAGCTTGCTAGCGGGCGATACCTATGAGCAGTACTTC. The J gene is TRBJ2-7, the V gene TRBV5-5; 8 bases align to TRBD2. Germline assignment: CDR1 SGHKS and CDR2 YYEKEE (reference sequence). The CDR3 spans 15 residues.